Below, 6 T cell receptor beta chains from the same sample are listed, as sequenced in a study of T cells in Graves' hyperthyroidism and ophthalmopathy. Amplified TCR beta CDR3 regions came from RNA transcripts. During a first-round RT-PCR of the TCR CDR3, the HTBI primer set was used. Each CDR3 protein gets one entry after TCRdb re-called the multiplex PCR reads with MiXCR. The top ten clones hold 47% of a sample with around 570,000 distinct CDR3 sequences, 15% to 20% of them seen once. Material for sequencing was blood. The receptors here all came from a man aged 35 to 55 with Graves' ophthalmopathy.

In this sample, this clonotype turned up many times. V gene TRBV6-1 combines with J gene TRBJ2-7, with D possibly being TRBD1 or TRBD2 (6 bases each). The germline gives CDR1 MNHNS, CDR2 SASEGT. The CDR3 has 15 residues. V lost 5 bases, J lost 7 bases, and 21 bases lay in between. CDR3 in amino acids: CASSYSGAGDFEQYF. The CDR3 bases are TGTGCCAGCAGTTATTCCGGGGCAGGGGACTTTGAGCAGTACTTC.

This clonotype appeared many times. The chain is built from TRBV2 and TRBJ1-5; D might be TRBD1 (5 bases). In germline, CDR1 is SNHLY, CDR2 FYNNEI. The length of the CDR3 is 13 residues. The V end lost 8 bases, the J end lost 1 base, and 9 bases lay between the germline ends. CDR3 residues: CASLRDSNQPQHF. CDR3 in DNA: TGTGCCAGCCTCCGGGACAGCAATCAGCCCCAGCATTTT.

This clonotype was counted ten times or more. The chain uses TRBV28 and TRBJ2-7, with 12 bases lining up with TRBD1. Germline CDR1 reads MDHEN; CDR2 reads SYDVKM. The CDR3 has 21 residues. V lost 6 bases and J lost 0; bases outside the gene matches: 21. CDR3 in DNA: TGTGCCAGCAGCCGGGACAGGGGGCCTAGCGGGCTCAGATTTAGCTCCTACGAGCAGTACTTC. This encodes CASSRDRGPSGLRFSSYEQYF.

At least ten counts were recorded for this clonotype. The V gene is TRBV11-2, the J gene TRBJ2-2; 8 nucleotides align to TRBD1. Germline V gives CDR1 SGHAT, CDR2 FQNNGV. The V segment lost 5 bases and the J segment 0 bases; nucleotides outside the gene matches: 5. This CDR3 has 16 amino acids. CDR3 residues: CASSRRQGPNTGELFF. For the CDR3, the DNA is TGTGCCAGCAGCCGAAGACAGGGGCCGAACACCGGGGAGCTGTTTTTT. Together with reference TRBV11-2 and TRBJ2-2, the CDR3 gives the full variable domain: EAGVAQSPRYKIIEKRQSVAFWCNPISGHATLYWYQQILGQGPKLLIQFQNNGVVDDSQLPKDRFSAERLKGVDSTLKIQPAKLEDSAVYLCASSRRQGPNTGELFFGEGSRLTVL.

This CDR3 reads CASSLARAASGSDTQYF. The CDR3 region has the DNA TGTGCCAGCAGCTTAGCGAGGGCAGCCTCCGGCTCGGATACGCAGTATTTT. The chain uses TRBV7-9 and TRBJ2-3; D might be TRBD2 (5 bases). V lost 0 bases and J 6 bases, leaving 19 bases between the germline ends. CDR1 is SEHNR and CDR2 is FQNEAQ in the germline V gene (reference sequence). The CDR3 runs 17 residues.

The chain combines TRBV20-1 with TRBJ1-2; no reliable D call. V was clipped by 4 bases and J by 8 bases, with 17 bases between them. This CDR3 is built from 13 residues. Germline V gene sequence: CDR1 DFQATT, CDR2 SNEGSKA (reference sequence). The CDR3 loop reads CSAILGSHRGYTF. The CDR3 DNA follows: TGCAGTGCTATACTAGGAAGCCATCGGGGCTACACCTTC.